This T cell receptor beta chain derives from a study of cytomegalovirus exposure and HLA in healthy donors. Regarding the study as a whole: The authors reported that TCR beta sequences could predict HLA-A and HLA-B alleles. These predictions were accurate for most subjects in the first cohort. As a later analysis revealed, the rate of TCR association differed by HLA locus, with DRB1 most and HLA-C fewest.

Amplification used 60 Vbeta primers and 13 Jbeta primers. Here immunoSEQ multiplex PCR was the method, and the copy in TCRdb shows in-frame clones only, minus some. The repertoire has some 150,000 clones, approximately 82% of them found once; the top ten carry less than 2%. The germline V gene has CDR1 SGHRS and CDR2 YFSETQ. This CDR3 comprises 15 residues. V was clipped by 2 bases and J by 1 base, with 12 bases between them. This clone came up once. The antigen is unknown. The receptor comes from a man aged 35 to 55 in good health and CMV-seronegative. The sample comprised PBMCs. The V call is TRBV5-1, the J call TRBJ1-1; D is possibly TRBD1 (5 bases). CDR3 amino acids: CASSLGRARNTEAFF. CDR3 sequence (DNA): TGCGCCAGCAGCTTAGGCAGGGCTAGGAACACTGAAGCTTTCTTT. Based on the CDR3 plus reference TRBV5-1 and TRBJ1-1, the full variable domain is KAGVTQTPRYLIKTRGQQVTLSCSPISGHRSVSWYQQTPGQGLQFLFEYFSETQRNKGNFPGRFSGRQFSNSRSEMNVSTLELGDSALYLCASSLGRARNTEAFFGQGTRLTVV.